The 10 T cell receptor beta chains reported below all come from one sample, sequenced in a study of a mutant IDH1 vaccine in newly diagnosed glioma. The time point was: week 5, during vaccination. One vaccine dose held 300 ug of mutant IDH1 20-mer peptide and came with topical imiquimod. Antigens of these TCRs are unknown. Clones were sequenced by immunoSEQ multiplex PCR, and TCRdb holds only the in-frame ones, with some missing. Of 52,000 or so clones in the sample, around 82% are singletons; the top ten hold 3.1%. The sequencing here drew on PBMCs, taken from a glioma patient whose treatment included an IDH1 peptide vaccine. The receptors originated from a woman aged 18-30 years with glioma. Some clones in this sample may be carry-over from other donors' samples.

Written as DNA, the CDR3 is TGTGCCAGCAGTTTACGCAGGGGTTTGAACACCGGGGAGCTGTTTTTT. Amino acids: CASSLRRGLNTGELFF. The rearrangement links TRBV27 to TRBJ2-2; the D gene is possibly TRBD1 (6 bases). This CDR3 comprises 16 residues. Trimming removed 2 bases at V and 1 base at J, with 11 bases between. The germline V gene encodes CDR1 MNHEY and CDR2 SMNVEV (reference sequence).

The table lists this clone with a count of one. The V call is TRBV6-1, the J call TRBJ2-1; either TRBD1 or TRBD2 may fit D (6 bases each). This CDR3 has 15 residues. Trimming cost V 3 bases and J 1 base, with 10 bases left between them. Germline CDR1 and CDR2: MNHNS and SASEGT. DNA for the CDR3: TGTGCCAGCAGTGAGGGGGCGGGATCCTACAATGAGCAGTTCTTC. It is translated as CASSEGAGSYNEQFF.

The chain couples TRBV7-2 to TRBJ2-3, with 12 bases fitting TRBD2. The junction had 9 bases not matched to a gene; V was cut back by 0 bases and J by 2 bases. Germline V gene sequence: CDR1 SGHTA, CDR2 FQGNSA. This CDR3 has 19 amino acids. DNA for the CDR3: TGTGCCAGCAGCTTAGCGCTTCTAGCGGGGGGGAGTCTCACAGATACGCAGTATTTT. Its protein is CASSLALLAGGSLTDTQYF.

This rearrangement joins TRBV29-1 to TRBJ2-2; D gene unclear. Trimming cost V 0 bases and J 5 bases, with 4 bases left between them. Germline V gene lookup returns CDR1 SQVTM and CDR2 ANQGSEA. The CDR3 consists of 12 residues. The CDR3 sequence: CSVEDRTGELFF. In DNA, the CDR3 is TGCAGCGTTGAAGACAGGACCGGGGAGCTGTTTTTT.

V gene TRBV29-1 combines with J gene TRBJ2-1; 10 bases are shared with TRBD1. The V gene's germline CDR1 is SQVTM and CDR2 ANQGSEA. The V and J ends lost 5 bases and 1 base, in that order; junction bases with no gene match: 8. CDR3 length: 16 residues. CDR3 loop: CSVPGQGSVSYNEQFF. CDR3 bases: TGCAGCGTTCCGGGACAGGGGTCCGTTTCCTACAATGAGCAGTTCTTC.

The chain combines TRBV6-6 with TRBJ2-7; D possibly corresponds to TRBD1 (6 bases). Germline V gene sequence: CDR1 MNHNY, CDR2 SVGAGI (reference sequence). The CDR3 totals 12 residues. V was pared by 8 bases and J by 6 bases, with 14 bases between. CDR3 sequence: CASQQGHSEQYF. DNA of the CDR3: TGTGCCAGCCAACAGGGTCATTCCGAGCAGTACTTC.

By proportion, this clone is large. The identical CDR3 is also encoded by other nucleotide sequences in the sample. This chain connects TRBV15 to TRBJ1-2; D is unclear. Trimming stripped 0 bases from V and 0 bases from J, with 8 bases between. The CDR3 consists of 15 residues. The germline CDR1 and CDR2 sequences are LNHNV and YYDKDF (reference sequence). The CDR3 nucleotides are TGTGCCACCAGCAGAGACAGGCTATCTAACTATGGCTACACCTTC. It encodes CATSRDRLSNYGYTF.

The chain joins TRBV11-2 to TRBJ2-1, with TRBD1 matching 7 bases. Per the germline V gene, CDR1 is SGHAT and CDR2 is FQNNGV. The CDR3 length is 15 residues. The J segment lost 3 bases and the V segment lost 5 bases, leaving 7 bases of the junction unmatched. As DNA, the CDR3 is TGTGCCAGCAGCAGCCCCGGGACAGTCTACAATGAGCAGTTCTTC. Amino acids: CASSSPGTVYNEQFF. The full variable domain, with the rest looked up from reference TRBV11-2 and TRBJ2-1, is EAGVAQSPRYKIIEKRQSVAFWCNPISGHATLYWYQQILGQGPKLLIQFQNNGVVDDSQLPKDRFSAERLKGVDSTLKIQPAKLEDSAVYLCASSSPGTVYNEQFFGPGTRLTVL.

The CDR3 here is CASSQTGGNEAFF. CDR3 in DNA: TGTGCCAGCAGTCAGACAGGGGGCAATGAAGCTTTCTTT. The chain has TRBV2 and TRBJ1-1; 10 nucleotides agree with TRBD1. Germline V gives CDR1 SNHLY, CDR2 FYNNEI. Trimming took 5 bases from V and 7 from J; bases not matched to a gene: 4. The CDR3 contains 13 residues.

The chain has TRBV4-1 and TRBJ1-6; D might be TRBD1 (6 bases). CDR1 is MGHRA and CDR2 is YSYEKL in the germline V gene. The CDR3 loop spans 16 amino acids. V was cut by 0 bases and J by 8 bases, with 14 bases left in between. The CDR3 is CASSQEWARGDSPLHF. CDR3 DNA sequence: TGCGCCAGCAGCCAAGAATGGGCCAGGGGAGATTCACCCCTCCACTTT.